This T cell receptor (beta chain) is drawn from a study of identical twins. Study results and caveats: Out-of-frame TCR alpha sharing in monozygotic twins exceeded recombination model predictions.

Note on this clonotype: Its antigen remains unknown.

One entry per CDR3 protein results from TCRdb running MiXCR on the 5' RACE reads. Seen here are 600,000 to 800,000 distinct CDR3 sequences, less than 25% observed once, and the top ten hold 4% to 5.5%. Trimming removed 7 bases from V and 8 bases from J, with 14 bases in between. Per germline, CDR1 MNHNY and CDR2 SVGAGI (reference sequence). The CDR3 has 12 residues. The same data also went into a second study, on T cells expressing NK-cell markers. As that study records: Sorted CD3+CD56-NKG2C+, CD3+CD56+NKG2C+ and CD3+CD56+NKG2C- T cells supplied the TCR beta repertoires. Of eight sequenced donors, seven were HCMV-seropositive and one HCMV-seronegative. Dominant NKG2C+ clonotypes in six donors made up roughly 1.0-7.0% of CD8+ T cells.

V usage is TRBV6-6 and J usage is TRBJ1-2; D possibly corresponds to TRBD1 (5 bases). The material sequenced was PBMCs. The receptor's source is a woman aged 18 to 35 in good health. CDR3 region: CASILGRGGYTF. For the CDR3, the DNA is TGTGCCAGCATCTTAGGTCGGGGCGGCTACACCTTC.